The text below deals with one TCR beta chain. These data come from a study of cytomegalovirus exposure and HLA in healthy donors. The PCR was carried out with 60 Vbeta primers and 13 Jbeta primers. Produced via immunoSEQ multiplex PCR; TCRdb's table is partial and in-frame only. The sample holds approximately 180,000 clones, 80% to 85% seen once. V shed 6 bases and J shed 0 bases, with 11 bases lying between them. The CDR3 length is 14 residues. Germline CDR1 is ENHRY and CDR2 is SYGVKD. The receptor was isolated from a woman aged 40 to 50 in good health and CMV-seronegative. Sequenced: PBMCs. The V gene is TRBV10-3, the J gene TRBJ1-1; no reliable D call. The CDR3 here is CAIRQHILNTEAFF. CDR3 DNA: TGTGCCATCAGGCAACATATATTGAACACTGAAGCTTTCTTT.